The 24 T cell receptor beta chains reported below all come from one sample, sequenced in a study of T cell responses to AZD1222 COVID-19 vaccine. TCRdb's table, derived via immunoSEQ multiplex PCR, lists solely in-frame clones and lacks some. This sample has some 58,000 clones; about 80% occur once, and the top ten carry around 5%. The starting material was peripheral blood, obtained 28 days after the second AZD1222 dose. The receptors here all came from an adult who received the AZD1222 COVID-19 vaccine.

The chain recombines TRBV6-5 with TRBJ1-4; the D is unclear. The CDR3 is made up of 15 amino acids. V lost 7 bases, J lost 6 bases, and 18 bases lay in between. Germline-derived CDR1 and CDR2 are MNHEY and SVGAGI. The CDR3 reads CASKGTVSRDEKLFF. As DNA, the CDR3 is TGTGCCAGCAAAGGCACAGTTTCCCGGGATGAAAAACTGTTTTTT.

This chain joins TRBV5-1 and TRBJ1-1, with 10 bases matching TRBD1. V shed 4 bases, J shed 5 bases, and the junction held 8 bases outside the gene matches. In germline, CDR1 is SGHRS, CDR2 YFSETQ. The CDR3 is 15 amino acids. The CDR3: CASSGPGQGLTEAFF. For the CDR3, the DNA is TGCGCCAGCAGCGGACCGGGACAGGGGTTAACTGAAGCTTTCTTT.

V usage is TRBV27 and J usage is TRBJ1-4; 9 nucleotides match TRBD1. The V gene end was trimmed by 0 bases and the J gene end by 8 bases; junction bases not matched to a gene: 16. The CDR3 is 19 residues long. The germline gives CDR1 MNHEY, CDR2 SMNVEV (reference sequence). The CDR3 DNA reads TGTGCCAGCAGTTTATCGAGTGGTAGTTTGGGACAGGGTCTCGAAAAACTGTTTTTT. Amino acids: CASSLSSGSLGQGLEKLFF.

This chain links TRBV9 with TRBJ1-2; 9 nucleotides agree with TRBD1. Trimming at V came to 0 bases and at J to 8 bases, leaving 2 bases not matched to a gene. CDR3 length equals 13 residues. Germline CDR1 SGDLS, CDR2 YYNGEE. The CDR3 DNA is TGTGCCAGCAGCGTAGAACAGGGGGCCGGCTACACCTTC. Protein sequence: CASSVEQGAGYTF.

This chain links TRBV19 with TRBJ2-7, with D unresolved. In germline, CDR1 is LNHDA, CDR2 SQIVND (reference sequence). Trimming took off 5 bases at V and 6 bases at J, with 14 bases between the two ends. The CDR3 length is 13 residues. In DNA, the CDR3 is TGTGCCAGTAGTGTGGCGTTGCAGGCCGAGCAGTACTTC. It yields the protein CASSVALQAEQYF.

The V call is TRBV7-3, the J call TRBJ2-1; 7 bases match TRBD1. With V trimmed by 1 base and J by 3 bases, 6 bases remained unmatched. This CDR3 has 16 amino acids. The germline V gene encodes CDR1 SGHTA and CDR2 FQGTGA. The CDR3 sequence is CASSLSRDSSYNEQFF. The CDR3 DNA sequence: TGTGCCAGCAGCTTAAGCCGGGACAGCAGCTACAATGAGCAGTTCTTC.

The chain couples TRBV28 to TRBJ1-5; 7 bases match TRBD1. The V gene end was trimmed by 11 bases and the J gene end by 0 bases; junction bases not matched to a gene: 4. Germline V CDR1 and CDR2: MDHEN, SYDVKM. The CDR3 spans 13 residues. This chain's CDR3 is CASQGGSNQPQHF. CDR3 in DNA: TGTGCCTCTCAGGGGGGTAGCAATCAGCCCCAGCATTTT. The variable domain in full, completed from reference TRBV28 and TRBJ1-5, reads DVKVTQSSRYLVKRTGEKVFLECVQDMDHENMFWYRQDPGLGLRLIYFSYDVKMKEKGDIPEGYSVSREKKERFSLILESASTNQTSMYLCASQGGSNQPQHFGDGTRLSIL.

V usage is TRBV5-1 and J usage is TRBJ2-3; 7 nucleotides align to TRBD2. Germline assignment: CDR1 SGHRS and CDR2 YFSETQ. With V trimmed by 4 bases and J by 2 bases, 10 bases remained unmatched. The CDR3 is 16 residues long. Written as DNA, the CDR3 is TGCGCCAGCAGCAACGGACTAGGGGCCGCCACAGATACGCAGTATTTT. Residues: CASSNGLGAATDTQYF.

The genes are TRBV28 and TRBJ1-2; 8 positions agree with TRBD1. With V trimmed by 2 bases and J by 4 bases, 9 bases remained unmatched. The length of the CDR3 is 16 residues. CDR1 is MDHEN, CDR2 SYDVKM, per germline. The DNA for the CDR3 is TGTGCCAGCAGTTTAAGCCGGGACAGGATATTCTATGGCTACACCTTC. Translated, it gives CASSLSRDRIFYGYTF.

V is TRBV28 and J is TRBJ2-7; D may be TRBD1 (5 bases). The CDR3 covers 13 residues. Germline CDR1 reads MDHEN; CDR2 reads SYDVKM. The V end lost 2 bases, the J end lost 6 bases, and 11 bases lay between the germline ends. CDR3 nucleotide sequence: TGTGCCAGCAGTTTAAGGCCAGGGATCGAGCAGTACGTC. Translation: CASSLRPGIEQYV.

This clone was seen more than once but under ten times. The gene calls are TRBV5-6 and TRBJ2-7; 7 bases fit TRBD1. The ends lost 4 bases at V and 2 bases at J; junction bases unmatched: 15. Germline-derived CDR1 and CDR2 are SGHDT and YYEEEE. The CDR3 spans 17 residues. The CDR3 coding sequence is TGTGCCAGCAGCCCCGCCGCAGGACAGGTTATCACCTACGAGCAGTACTTC. Translated, it gives CASSPAAGQVITYEQYF.

CDR3: CASSFPTAGWGANVLTF. For the CDR3, the DNA is TGTGCCAGCAGCTTCCCCACAGCGGGGTGGGGGGCCAACGTCCTGACTTTC. V gene TRBV11-2 combines with J gene TRBJ2-6; 7 nucleotides align to TRBD2. Germline V gene lookup returns CDR1 SGHAT and CDR2 FQNNGV. The CDR3 spans 17 residues. The V gene end was trimmed by 3 bases and the J gene end by 4 bases; junction bases not matched to a gene: 9. Full variable domain (remainder filled in from reference TRBV11-2 and TRBJ2-6): EAGVAQSPRYKIIEKRQSVAFWCNPISGHATLYWYQQILGQGPKLLIQFQNNGVVDDSQLPKDRFSAERLKGVDSTLKIQPAKLEDSAVYLCASSFPTAGWGANVLTFGAGSRLTVL.

A single count supports this clone. The V gene is TRBV7-9, the J gene TRBJ2-1; D is tentatively TRBD1 or TRBD2 (5 bases each). Trimming cost V 5 bases and J 5 bases, with 16 bases left between them. CDR1 is SEHNR, CDR2 FQNEAQ, per germline (reference sequence). The CDR3 loop spans 15 amino acids. The CDR3 nucleotides are TGTGCCAGCAGCACGGGACCCACGGCCCACAATGAGCAGTTCTTC. It encodes CASSTGPTAHNEQFF.

The J gene is TRBJ2-7, the V gene TRBV30; 10 bases match TRBD1. This CDR3 is 13 amino acids long. Trimming removed 2 bases from V and 6 bases from J; junction bases left unmatched: 4. Germline loops: CDR1 GTSNPN, CDR2 SVGIG (reference sequence). CDR3 region: CAWSKTGGPEQYF. The CDR3 coding sequence is TGTGCCTGGAGTAAGACAGGGGGCCCCGAGCAGTACTTC.

The chain uses TRBV7-9 and TRBJ2-5; the D gene is possibly TRBD1 (6 bases). CDR3 length equals 15 residues. V lost 2 bases and J lost 2, with 12 bases in between. Germline CDR1 SEHNR, CDR2 FQNEAQ (reference sequence). The CDR3 protein is CASSLWGQAQETQYF. Written as DNA, the CDR3 is TGTGCCAGCAGCTTATGGGGGCAGGCTCAAGAGACCCAGTACTTC.

This clone has a handful of counts. The V call is TRBV6-2 or TRBV6-3, the J call TRBJ2-1, with 13 bases fitting TRBD2. Germline V gene sequence: CDR1 MNHEY, CDR2 SVGEGT. The trim removed 5 bases at V and 9 bases at J, leaving 10 bases unmatched. The CDR3 loop spans 16 amino acids. The CDR3 DNA reads TGTGCCAGCAGTCCCTGGACTAGCGGGAGAAGCGGTGAGCAGTTCTTC. Its protein product is CASSPWTSGRSGEQFF.

The chain has TRBV19 and TRBJ2-1; 10 bases match TRBD2. There are 16 residues in the CDR3. Per germline, CDR1 LNHDA and CDR2 SQIVND (reference sequence). J gave up 5 bases and V 4 bases, and 8 bases lay outside the gene matches. The CDR3 region has the DNA TGTGCCAGTAGTAGCCTTCTAGCGGGGGAGAACAATGAGCAGTTCTTC. It yields the protein CASSSLLAGENNEQFF.

J is TRBJ1-2 and V is TRBV27; D is undetermined. The CDR3 is 12 residues long. Per germline, CDR1 MNHEY and CDR2 SMNVEV (reference sequence). V was clipped by 7 bases and J by 0 bases, with 6 bases between them. CDR3 nucleotides: TGTGCCAGCAAGGGAGCTAACTATGGCTACACCTTC. Translated: CASKGANYGYTF.

This clone came up once. The chain uses TRBV5-1 and TRBJ2-1; TRBD2 aligns across 13 bases. CDR3 length equals 17 residues. Trimming removed 4 bases from V and 0 bases from J; junction bases left unmatched: 4. The germline CDR1 and CDR2 sequences are SGHRS and YFSETQ. The CDR3 region is CASSQRLAGGSYNEQFF. As DNA, the CDR3 is TGCGCCAGCAGCCAGAGACTAGCGGGGGGCTCCTACAATGAGCAGTTCTTC.

The chain couples TRBV6-2 or TRBV6-3 to TRBJ1-1; 7 bases are shared with TRBD1. CDR1 and CDR2 (germline): MNHEY, SVGEGT. The CDR3 is 14 residues long. Trimming took 6 bases from V and 3 from J; bases not matched to a gene: 7. Here the CDR3 reads CASSQQGRYTEAFF. As DNA, the CDR3 is TGTGCCAGCAGCCAACAGGGGCGGTACACTGAAGCTTTCTTT.

The chain uses TRBV9 and TRBJ1-4; TRBD1 might be the D (6 bases). The ends were cut back, 3 bases at V and 6 bases at J, with 18 bases in the middle. CDR1 is SGDLS and CDR2 is YYNGEE in the germline V gene. The CDR3 extends over 16 amino acids. CDR3 in DNA: TGTGCCAGCAGCGCCCTATCGGGGGGCGCGGATGAAAAACTGTTTTTT. This encodes CASSALSGGADEKLFF.

The chain combines TRBV7-2 with TRBJ2-5; TRBD1 is a possible D gene (6 bases). The germline V and J ends were trimmed by 4 bases and 5 bases, with 14 bases remaining between them. The CDR3 loop spans 14 amino acids. CDR1 and CDR2 from the germline V gene are SGHTA and FQGNSA. CDR3 region: CASSSVGAGETQYF. The CDR3 DNA reads TGTGCCAGCAGCTCCGTGGGGGCGGGCGAGACCCAGTACTTC. Full variable domain (remainder filled in from reference TRBV7-2 and TRBJ2-5): GAGVSQSPSNKVTEKGKDVELRCDPISGHTALYWYRQSLGQGLEFLIYFQGNSAPDKSGLPSDRFSAERTGGSVSTLTIQRTQQEDSAVYLCASSSVGAGETQYFGPGTRLLVL.

V and J are TRBV4-2 and TRBJ1-6; no definite D call. CDR1 and CDR2 (germline): LGHNA, YNFKEQ. V lost 2 bases, J lost 7 bases, and 12 bases lay in between. This CDR3 contains 15 residues. CDR3 in DNA: TGTGCCAGCAGCCAAAGGCTCAACAGCAATTCACCCCTCCACTTT. Encoded protein: CASSQRLNSNSPLHF.

This clone showed up just a few times. Here the CDR3 DNA reads TGTGCCACCAGTGATCCAGGCTATCCGGGGGAGACCCAGTACTTC. Translation gives CATSDPGYPGETQYF. The genes are TRBV24-1 and TRBJ2-5, with D possibly matching TRBD2 (5 bases). This CDR3 has 15 residues. V was cut by 3 bases and J by 5 bases, with 15 bases left in between. Looked up from germline, CDR1 is KGHDR and CDR2 is SFDVKD.